The source of this T cell receptor beta chain is a study of blood T cell repertoires in COVID-19. Study-wide context: The United States, Italy and Spain provided the acute and convalescent COVID-19 samples. T cells, B-cell-depleted T cells, or PBMCs supplied cDNA or gDNA.

Per the original data handling: By means of reference gene primer amplification, nucleated cell counts were estimated. This table comes from immunoSEQ multiplex PCR, and its TCRdb copy is limited to in-frame clones, with some not included. V and J calls and clone size come straight from that table; D and trimming were deduced from the DNA. The data contain under 150,000 clones, 75% to 85% of them singletons. CDR3 length: 18 residues. From germline, CDR1 is LNHDA and CDR2 SQIVND (reference sequence). Between the trimmed V and J ends, which lost 4 bases and 0 bases, there was a span of 19 bases. The V call is TRBV19, the J call TRBJ2-4, with D maybe TRBD2 (6 bases). The receptor's source is a woman aged 50 to 65 with acute or convalescent COVID-19. The sample was peripheral blood. Written as DNA, the CDR3 is TGTGCCAGTAGTACCCCGTTGGGTAGCGGAAAAGCCAAAAACATTCAGTACTTC. It encodes CASSTPLGSGKAKNIQYF.